This T cell receptor (beta chain) came from a study of OX40 agonist ivuxolimab in advanced cancers. Between the trimmed V and J ends, which lost 4 bases and 6 bases, there was a span of 12 bases. Germline lookup yields CDR1 KGHSH and CDR2 LQKENI. The CDR3 runs to 14 residues. The protocol was immunoSEQ multiplex PCR, while the TCRdb copy is restricted to in-frame clones and leaves out a portion. The sample consists of 70,000 to 80,000 clones, about 90% of them appearing once. No patient had autoimmune disease or received systemic immunosuppression. The J gene is TRBJ2-2, the V gene TRBV18; D might be TRBD1 or TRBD2, each matching 5 bases. The receptor comes from an adult with an advanced solid tumor such as melanoma, head and neck, liver or kidney cancer. Sequenced here: CD4+ or CD8+ T cells sorted from blood, sampled in a trial of the OX40 agonist ivuxolimab. CDR3 in DNA: TGTGCCAGCTCACGAGAGGGGTCGGCCGGGGAGCTGTTTTTT. It specifies CASSREGSAGELFF.